A single sample gave rise to the 13 T cell receptor beta chains below, sequenced in a study of shared clonotypes between healthy human individuals. The protocol was immunoSEQ multiplex PCR, while the TCRdb copy is restricted to in-frame clones and leaves out a portion. In the table there are about 470,000 clones, about 76% of which are singletons. Sequencing was done on a sample of PBMCs. All receptors come from a woman between 40 and 50 years old in good health. Some clones in this sample may be carry-over from other donors' samples.

The chain combines TRBV19 with TRBJ2-5, with 7 bases identical to TRBD2. The CDR3 runs 15 residues. Trimming removed 4 bases from V and 1 base from J; junction bases left unmatched: 6. Germline values: CDR1 LNHDA, CDR2 SQIVND (reference sequence). The CDR3: CASSNLAEPQETQYF. In nucleotides, the CDR3 is TGTGCCAGTAGTAATCTAGCGGAGCCCCAAGAGACCCAGTACTTC.

The rearrangement uses TRBV11-1 and TRBJ2-1; D is uncertain. The CDR3 consists of 14 residues. Trimming pared 0 bases from V and 6 bases from J, leaving 9 bases between. Germline V lookup: CDR1 SGHAT, CDR2 FQDESV (reference sequence). CDR3: CASSLATVSNEQFF. CDR3 in DNA: TGTGCCAGCAGCTTAGCAACGGTTAGCAATGAGCAGTTCTTC.

The V call is TRBV7-8, the J call TRBJ1-5; D call uncertain. The CDR3 runs to 16 residues. The germline V and J ends were trimmed by 0 bases and 0 bases, with 9 bases remaining between them. Per the germline V gene, CDR1 is SGHVS and CDR2 is FQNEAQ. The CDR3 DNA reads as TGTGCCAGCAGCTTAGCAGGTGACTATAGCAATCAGCCCCAGCATTTT. It encodes CASSLAGDYSNQPQHF.

The V gene is TRBV7-9, the J gene TRBJ2-7, with 13 bases identical to TRBD2. Germline CDR1 is SEHNR and CDR2 is FQNEAQ (reference sequence). V dropped 5 bases and J dropped 5; count of bases not matched to a gene: 6. The CDR3 totals 15 residues. Here the CDR3 DNA reads TGTGCCAGCAGCACCCGGACTAGCGGGAGAAACGAGCAGTACTTC. Protein: CASSTRTSGRNEQYF.

This clone was recorded many times. V gene TRBV4-1 combines with J gene TRBJ2-5; 10 nucleotides agree with TRBD1. The CDR3 covers 15 residues. The junction had 4 bases not matched to a gene; V was cut back by 3 bases and J by 3 bases. CDR1 MGHRA and CDR2 YSYEKL come from the germline V gene. CDR3 residues: CASSHLGQGKETQYF. The CDR3 DNA reads as TGCGCCAGCAGCCACCTGGGACAGGGGAAAGAGACCCAGTACTTC.

This clone was detected only once. The rearrangement joins TRBV2 to TRBJ1-1; 7 bases are shared with TRBD1. V shed 9 bases and J 1 base; nucleotides not matched to a gene: 14. This CDR3 contains 16 residues. Germline V gene sequence: CDR1 SNHLY, CDR2 FYNNEI. CDR3 region: CARQQGSSPRNTEAFF. CDR3 nucleotides: TGTGCCAGACAACAGGGGTCGTCCCCTAGGAACACTGAAGCTTTCTTT.

V and J are TRBV28 and TRBJ2-5; 8 nucleotides line up with TRBD2. Germline V gene data show CDR1 as MDHEN and CDR2 as SYDVKM. This CDR3 region has 15 residues. J gave up 5 bases and V 2 bases, and 7 bases lay outside the gene matches. The DNA for the CDR3 is TGTGCCAGCAGTTTACGTGGACTAGCATCCGAGACCCAGTACTTC. Residues: CASSLRGLASETQYF.

The sample holds one count of this clone. V and J are TRBV2 and TRBJ2-7; unclear D gene. The CDR3 spans 14 residues. The germline V and J ends were trimmed by 6 bases and 6 bases, with 18 bases remaining between them. Germline CDR1 is SNHLY and CDR2 is FYNNEI. CDR3 protein: CASRVRVQSSEQYF. For the CDR3, the DNA is TGTGCCAGCAGGGTCCGGGTTCAGAGTTCCGAGCAGTACTTC. Full variable domain (rest looked up from reference TRBV2 and TRBJ2-7): EPEVTQTPSHQVTQMGQEVILRCVPISNHLYFYWYRQILGQKVEFLVSFYNNEISEKSEIFDDQFSVERPDGSNFTLKIRSTKLEDSAMYFCASRVRVQSSEQYFGPGTRLTVT.

Worth noting for this clone: This specimen includes other DNA sequences encoding the same CDR3. The chain couples TRBV7-9 to TRBJ2-5; D may correspond to TRBD1 or TRBD2 (6 bases each). V was shortened by 1 base and J by 5 bases, with 8 bases between the two germline ends. The CDR3 contains 13 residues. The germline gives CDR1 SEHNR, CDR2 FQNEAQ (reference sequence). The CDR3 region is CASSLVGGETQYF. The CDR3 DNA reads as TGTGCCAGCAGCTTAGTGGGGGGCGAGACCCAGTACTTC.

The chain recombines TRBV15 with TRBJ2-2; 10 nucleotides align to TRBD1. The junction had 1 base not matched to a gene; V was cut back by 3 bases and J by 0 bases. Germline CDR1 is LNHNV and CDR2 is YYDKDF (reference sequence). The CDR3 extends over 16 amino acids. Here the CDR3 DNA reads TGTGCCACCAGCAGGGGGACAGGGGCGAACACCGGGGAGCTGTTTTTT. Translation gives CATSRGTGANTGELFF. Together with reference TRBV15 and TRBJ2-2, the CDR3 gives the full variable domain: DAMVIQNPRYQVTQFGKPVTLSCSQTLNHNVMYWYQQKSSQAPKLLFHYYDKDFNNEADTPDNFQSRRPNTSFCFLDIRSPGLGDTAMYLCATSRGTGANTGELFFGEGSRLTVL.

The V gene is TRBV5-1, the J gene TRBJ2-2, with a possible D match to TRBD1 (7 bases). Germline assignment: CDR1 SGHRS and CDR2 YFSETQ. CDR3 length equals 15 residues. Trimming removed 2 bases from V and 7 bases from J, with 15 bases in between. CDR3 region: CASSFRQGGGGELFF. The CDR3 region has the DNA TGCGCCAGCAGCTTCCGACAGGGAGGTGGCGGGGAGCTGTTTTTT.

The chain couples TRBV29-1 to TRBJ2-7; 11 nucleotides match TRBD2. The CDR3 is 13 amino acids. CDR1 is SQVTM and CDR2 is ANQGSEA in the germline V gene. V trimming: 7 bases; J trimming: 3 bases; junction bases outside the gene matches: 5. The CDR3 protein is CSGCLAGGYEQYF. CDR3 sequence (DNA): TGCAGCGGGTGTCTAGCGGGAGGCTACGAGCAGTACTTC.

The chain joins TRBV27 to TRBJ2-7; 7 nucleotides line up with TRBD2. V dropped 5 bases and J dropped 0; count of bases not matched to a gene: 4. Germline V gene data show CDR1 as MNHEY and CDR2 as SMNVEV (reference sequence). The CDR3 contains 14 residues. In DNA, the CDR3 is TGTGCCAGCAGTATTGGGAGGGACTCCTACGAGCAGTACTTC. Translating it yields CASSIGRDSYEQYF.